Listed below are T cell receptor beta chains from one sample, sequenced in a study of a mutant IDH1 vaccine in newly diagnosed glioma. Profiled with immunoSEQ multiplex PCR; TCRdb holds only in-frame clones, not every one. Among just over 80,000 clones listed, 85% were seen once. These receptors have no known antigen. The sequenced sample was PBMCs, obtained from a glioma patient whose treatment included an IDH1 peptide vaccine. Source of these receptors: a man aged 25-45 years with glioma. Some clones in this sample may be carry-over from other donors' samples. Each CDR3 is given with its conserved first and last residue. The order of the fields is V gene, clone size, J gene, D gene, CDR3 protein, CDR3 DNA. The D gene is left open where the match is weak. Clone size is given for some rows only: seen once, a few or many times, or a class if the clone is expanded.

TRBV5-4	.	TRBJ2-5	.	CASSLGGRVQETQYF	TGTGCCAGCAGCTTGGGAGGAAGAGTCCAAGAGACCCAGTACTTC
TRBV6-5	.	TRBJ2-1	TRBD1	CASSYARGQGEQFF	TGTGCCAGCAGTTACGCCAGGGGGCAGGGTGAGCAGTTCTTC
TRBV5-1	few	TRBJ1-1	.	CASSFSFTGGASTEAFF	TGCGCCAGCAGCTTTTCTTTTACGGGAGGGGCGAGCACTGAAGCTTTCTTT
TRBV5-8	.	TRBJ2-1	.	CASSLVSGGEQFF	TGTGCCAGCAGCTTGGTGTCCGGCGGTGAGCAGTTCTTC
TRBV28	.	TRBJ2-1	.	CASSPLRYNEQFF	TGTGCCAGCAGCCCCCTTCGTTACAATGAGCAGTTCTTC
TRBV5-1	few	TRBJ1-5	.	CASSLWLGDQPQHF	TGCGCCAGCAGCTTGTGGTTGGGGGATCAGCCCCAGCATTTT
TRBV18	.	TRBJ2-3	TRBD2	CASQSITSGGTDTQYF	TGTGCCAGCCAGTCCATAACTAGCGGGGGAACAGATACGCAGTATTTT
TRBV9	.	TRBJ1-1	.	CASSTGPYRVNTEAFF	TGTGCCAGCAGCACAGGGCCCTACAGGGTGAACACTGAAGCTTTCTTT
TRBV27	few	TRBJ1-4	TRBD1	CASSPTGGLYEKLFF	TGTGCCAGCAGCCCGACAGGGGGCCTGTATGAAAAACTGTTTTTT
TRBV11-2	.	TRBJ2-5	.	CASSQGHQETQYF	TGTGCCAGCAGCCAGGGACACCAAGAGACCCAGTACTTC